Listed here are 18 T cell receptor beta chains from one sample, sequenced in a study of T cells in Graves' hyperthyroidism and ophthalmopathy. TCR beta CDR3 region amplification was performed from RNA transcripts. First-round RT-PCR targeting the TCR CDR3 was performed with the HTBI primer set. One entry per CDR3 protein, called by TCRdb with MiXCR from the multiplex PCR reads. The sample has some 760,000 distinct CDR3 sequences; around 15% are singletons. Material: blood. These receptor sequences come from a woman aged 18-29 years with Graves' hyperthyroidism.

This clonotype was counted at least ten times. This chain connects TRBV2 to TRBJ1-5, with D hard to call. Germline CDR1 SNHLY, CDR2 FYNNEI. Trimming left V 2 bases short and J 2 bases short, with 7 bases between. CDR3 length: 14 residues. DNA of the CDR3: TGTGCCAGCAGTGAACGGGCCCGCAATCAGCCCCAGCATTTT. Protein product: CASSERARNQPQHF.

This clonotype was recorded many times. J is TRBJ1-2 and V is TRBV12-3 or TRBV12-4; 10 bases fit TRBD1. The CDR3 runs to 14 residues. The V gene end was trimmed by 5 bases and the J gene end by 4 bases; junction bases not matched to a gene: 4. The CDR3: CASSPGTGAYGYTF. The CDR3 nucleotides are TGTGCCAGCAGTCCCGGGACAGGGGCCTATGGCTACACCTTC.

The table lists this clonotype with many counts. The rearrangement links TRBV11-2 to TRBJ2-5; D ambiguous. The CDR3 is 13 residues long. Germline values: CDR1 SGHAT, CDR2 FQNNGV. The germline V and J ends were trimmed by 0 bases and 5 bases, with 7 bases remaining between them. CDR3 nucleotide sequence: TGTGCCAGCAGCTTAGATTATACTGAGACCCAGTACTTC. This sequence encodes CASSLDYTETQYF.

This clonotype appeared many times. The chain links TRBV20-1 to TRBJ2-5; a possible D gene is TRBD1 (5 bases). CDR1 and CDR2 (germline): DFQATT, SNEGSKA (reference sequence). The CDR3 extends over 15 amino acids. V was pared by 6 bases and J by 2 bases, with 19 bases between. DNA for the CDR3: TGCAGTGCCCGACAGTCAAATTTCATTCAAGAGACCCAGTACTTC. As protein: CSARQSNFIQETQYF.

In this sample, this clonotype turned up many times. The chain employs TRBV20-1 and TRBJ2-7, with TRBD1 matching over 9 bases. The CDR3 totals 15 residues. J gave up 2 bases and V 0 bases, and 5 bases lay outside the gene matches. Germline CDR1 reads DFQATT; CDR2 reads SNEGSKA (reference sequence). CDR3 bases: TGCAGTGCTAGAGATTTACAGGGGGCCCCCTACGAGCAGTACTTC. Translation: CSARDLQGAPYEQYF.

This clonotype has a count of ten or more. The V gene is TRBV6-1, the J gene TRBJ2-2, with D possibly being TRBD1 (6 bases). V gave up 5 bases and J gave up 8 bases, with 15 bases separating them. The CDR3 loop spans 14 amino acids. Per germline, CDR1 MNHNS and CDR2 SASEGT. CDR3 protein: CASSHRDTNGELFF. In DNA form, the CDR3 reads TGTGCCAGCAGTCACCGGGACACCAATGGGGAGCTGTTTTTT.

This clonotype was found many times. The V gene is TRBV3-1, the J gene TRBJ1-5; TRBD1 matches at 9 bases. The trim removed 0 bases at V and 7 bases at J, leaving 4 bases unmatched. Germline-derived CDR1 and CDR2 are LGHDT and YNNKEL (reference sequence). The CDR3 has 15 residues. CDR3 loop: CASSQDTGGGQPQHF. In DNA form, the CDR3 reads TGTGCCAGCAGCCAAGATACAGGGGGCGGCCAGCCCCAGCATTTT.

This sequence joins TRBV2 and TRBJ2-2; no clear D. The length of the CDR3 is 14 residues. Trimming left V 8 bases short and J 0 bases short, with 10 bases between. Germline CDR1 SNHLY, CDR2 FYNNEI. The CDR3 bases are TGTGCCAGCCTAGGCTCTTCGAACACCGGGGAGCTGTTTTTT. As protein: CASLGSSNTGELFF. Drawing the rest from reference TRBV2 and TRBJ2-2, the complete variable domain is EPEVTQTPSHQVTQMGQEVILRCVPISNHLYFYWYRQILGQKVEFLVSFYNNEISEKSEIFDDQFSVERPDGSNFTLKIRSTKLEDSAMYFCASLGSSNTGELFFGEGSRLTVL.

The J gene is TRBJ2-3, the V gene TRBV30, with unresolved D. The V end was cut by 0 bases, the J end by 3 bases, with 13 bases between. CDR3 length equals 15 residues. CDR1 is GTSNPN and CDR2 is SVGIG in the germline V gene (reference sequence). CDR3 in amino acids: CAWSVRPPRTDTQYF. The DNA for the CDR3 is TGTGCCTGGAGTGTACGACCCCCGAGGACAGATACGCAGTATTTT.

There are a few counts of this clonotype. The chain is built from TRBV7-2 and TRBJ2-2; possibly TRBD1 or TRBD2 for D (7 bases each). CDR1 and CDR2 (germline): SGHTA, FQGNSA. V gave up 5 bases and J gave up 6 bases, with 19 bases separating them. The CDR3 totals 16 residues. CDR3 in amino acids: CASSQHRGGGAGELFF. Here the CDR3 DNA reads TGTGCCAGCAGCCAACACAGGGGAGGGGGAGCCGGGGAGCTGTTTTTT.

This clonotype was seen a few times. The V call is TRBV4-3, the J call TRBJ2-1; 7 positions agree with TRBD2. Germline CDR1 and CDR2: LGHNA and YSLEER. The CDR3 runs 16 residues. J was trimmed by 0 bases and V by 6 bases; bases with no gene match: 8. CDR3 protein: CASRKEGGSSYNEQFF. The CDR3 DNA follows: TGCGCCAGCAGAAAAGAAGGCGGGAGCTCCTACAATGAGCAGTTCTTC.

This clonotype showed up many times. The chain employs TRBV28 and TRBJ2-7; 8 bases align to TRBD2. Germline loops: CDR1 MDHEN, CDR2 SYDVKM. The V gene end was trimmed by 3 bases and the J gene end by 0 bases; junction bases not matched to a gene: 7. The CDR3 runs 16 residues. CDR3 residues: CASSFIGSGSSYEQYF. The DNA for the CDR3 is TGTGCCAGCAGTTTCATTGGGAGCGGGAGCTCCTACGAGCAGTACTTC.

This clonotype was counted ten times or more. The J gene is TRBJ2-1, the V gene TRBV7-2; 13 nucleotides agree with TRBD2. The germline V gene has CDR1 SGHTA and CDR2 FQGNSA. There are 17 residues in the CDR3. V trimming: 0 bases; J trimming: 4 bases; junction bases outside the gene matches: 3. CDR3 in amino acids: CASSLAKLAGGYNEQFF. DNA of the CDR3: TGTGCCAGCAGCTTAGCCAAACTAGCGGGAGGGTACAATGAGCAGTTCTTC.

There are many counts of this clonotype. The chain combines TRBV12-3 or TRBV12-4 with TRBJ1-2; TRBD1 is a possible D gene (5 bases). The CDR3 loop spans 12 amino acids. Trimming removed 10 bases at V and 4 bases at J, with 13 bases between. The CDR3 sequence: CATQGPSYGYTF. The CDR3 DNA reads TGTGCCACCCAGGGACCGAGCTATGGCTACACCTTC.

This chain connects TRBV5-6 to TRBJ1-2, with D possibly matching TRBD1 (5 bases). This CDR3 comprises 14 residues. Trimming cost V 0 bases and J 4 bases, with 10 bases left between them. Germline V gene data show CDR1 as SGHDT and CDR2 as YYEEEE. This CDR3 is CASSLGGDVYGYTF. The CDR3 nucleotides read TGTGCCAGCAGCTTGGGAGGGGACGTCTATGGCTACACCTTC.

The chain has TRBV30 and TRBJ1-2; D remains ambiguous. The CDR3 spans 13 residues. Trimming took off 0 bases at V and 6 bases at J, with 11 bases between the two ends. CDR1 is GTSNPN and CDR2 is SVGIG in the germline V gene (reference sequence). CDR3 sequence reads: CAWSVYGPDGYTF. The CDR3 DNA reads TGTGCCTGGAGTGTATACGGCCCCGATGGCTACACCTTC.

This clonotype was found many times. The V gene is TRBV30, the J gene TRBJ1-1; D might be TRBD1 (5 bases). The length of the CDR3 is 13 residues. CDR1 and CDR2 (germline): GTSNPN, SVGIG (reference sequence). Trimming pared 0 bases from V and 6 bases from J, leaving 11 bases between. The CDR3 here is CAWSVGLGAEAFF. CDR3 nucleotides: TGTGCCTGGAGTGTGGGACTAGGCGCTGAAGCTTTCTTT.

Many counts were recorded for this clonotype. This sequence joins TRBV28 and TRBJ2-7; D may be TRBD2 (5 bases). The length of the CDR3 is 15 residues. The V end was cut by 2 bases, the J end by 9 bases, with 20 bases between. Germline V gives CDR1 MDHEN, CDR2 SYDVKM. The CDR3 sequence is CASSLVDGRPAGQYF. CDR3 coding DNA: TGTGCCAGCAGTTTAGTGGATGGGCGTCCGGCGGGGCAGTACTTC.